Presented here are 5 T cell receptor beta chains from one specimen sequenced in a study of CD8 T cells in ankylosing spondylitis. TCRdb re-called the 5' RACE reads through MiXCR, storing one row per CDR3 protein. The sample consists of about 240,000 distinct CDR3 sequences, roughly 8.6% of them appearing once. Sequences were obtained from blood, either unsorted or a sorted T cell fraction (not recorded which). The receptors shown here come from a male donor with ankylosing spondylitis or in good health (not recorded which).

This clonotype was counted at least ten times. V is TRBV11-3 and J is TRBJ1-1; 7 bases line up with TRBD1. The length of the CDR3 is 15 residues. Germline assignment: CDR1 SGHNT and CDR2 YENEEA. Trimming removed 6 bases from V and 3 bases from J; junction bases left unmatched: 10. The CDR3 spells CASRSTGDLDTEAFF. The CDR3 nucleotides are TGTGCCAGCAGATCAACAGGGGATCTTGACACTGAAGCTTTCTTT.

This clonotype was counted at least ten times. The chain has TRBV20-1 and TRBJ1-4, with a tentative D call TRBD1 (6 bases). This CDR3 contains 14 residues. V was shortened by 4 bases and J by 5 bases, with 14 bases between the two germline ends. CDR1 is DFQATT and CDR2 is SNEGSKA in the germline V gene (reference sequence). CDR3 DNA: TGCAGTGCTACCGGGGGGGCGAAAAATGAAAAACTGTTTTTT. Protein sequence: CSATGGAKNEKLFF.

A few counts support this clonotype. The DNA for the CDR3 is TGTGCCAGCAGTTTGATCGGGCCCCAATACGAGCAGTACTTC. This translates into CASSLIGPQYEQYF. V gene TRBV12-3 or TRBV12-4 combines with J gene TRBJ2-7, with D unclear. This CDR3 comprises 14 residues. The V gene lost 3 bases and the J gene lost 4 bases, with 13 bases spanning the gap.

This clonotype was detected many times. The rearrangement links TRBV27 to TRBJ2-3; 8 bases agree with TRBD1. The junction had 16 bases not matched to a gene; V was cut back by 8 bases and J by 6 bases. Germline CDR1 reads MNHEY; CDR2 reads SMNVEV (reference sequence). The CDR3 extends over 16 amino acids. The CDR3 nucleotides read TGTGCCAGCCGCCTCCAGGGGGCCCTCCCGTCCGATACGCAGTATTTT. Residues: CASRLQGALPSDTQYF.

CDR3 sequence: CAWGPGSGLSYEQYF. The CDR3 region has the DNA TGTGCCTGGGGCCCCGGATCGGGGCTTTCCTACGAGCAGTACTTC. The chain recombines TRBV30 with TRBJ2-7; D tentatively fits TRBD1 or TRBD2 (5 bases each). V lost 5 bases and J 1 base, leaving 18 bases between the germline ends. This CDR3 is 15 amino acids long. Germline-derived CDR1 and CDR2 are GTSNPN and SVGIG (reference sequence).